These 27 T cell receptor beta chains originate from one sample sequenced in a study of persistence of HIV-infected CD4 T cells. These receptors are not linked to any known antigen. Cells were stimulated with CMV-infected fibroblast lysates at about 9.4 ug/mL. Sorting of responding CD4+ T cells relied on upregulated CD40 ligand together with CD69. This was the immunoSEQ version 4 assay in survey mode. The data were produced by immunoSEQ multiplex PCR, yet TCRdb's version contains in-frame clones alone and is incomplete. The sample lists just under 20,000 clones, 75% to 85% occurring once. The sample in question was CD4+ T cells sorted from PBMCs after 18-hour stimulation, obtained from a patient who received antiretroviral therapy. The receptors here all came from an adult man with HIV who was CMV-seropositive.

J is TRBJ1-2 and V is TRBV29-1; D may be TRBD1 (5 bases). V lost 7 bases and J lost 2, with 11 bases in between. Germline V gene sequence: CDR1 SQVTM, CDR2 ANQGSEA. The CDR3 length is 12 residues. The CDR3 bases are TGCAGCGCGGGGGGTCAAAACTATGGCTACACCTTC. It translates to CSAGGQNYGYTF.

The chain joins TRBV7-3 to TRBJ2-2; D is perhaps TRBD1 (6 bases). The CDR3 runs 14 residues. Germline lookup yields CDR1 SGHTA and CDR2 FQGTGA. V was shortened by 5 bases and J by 1 base, with 8 bases between the two germline ends. In DNA form, the CDR3 reads TGTGCCAGCAGCCTACAGGGGAACACCGGGGAGCTGTTTTTT. This gives the protein CASSLQGNTGELFF.

The chain has TRBV6-6 and TRBJ1-5; D gene uncertain. The CDR3 runs 13 residues. Germline CDR1 is MNHNY and CDR2 is SVGAGI (reference sequence). The V gene lost 5 bases and the J gene lost 4 bases, with 9 bases spanning the gap. As DNA, the CDR3 is TGTGCCAGCAGTATACAGCAAAATCAGCCCCAGCATTTT. Encoded protein: CASSIQQNQPQHF.

V is TRBV29-1 and J is TRBJ2-3; D is ambiguous. Trimming cost V 4 bases and J 2 bases, with 16 bases left between them. The CDR3 sequence is 15 residues long. Germline V gives CDR1 SQVTM, CDR2 ANQGSEA. The DNA of the CDR3 is TGCAGCGTTGTCCCCGTCCCTACATCCACAGATACGCAGTATTTT. This encodes CSVVPVPTSTDTQYF.

The chain has TRBV27 and TRBJ1-3, with 9 bases aligning to TRBD1. This CDR3 has 13 amino acids. Germline V CDR1 and CDR2: MNHEY, SMNVEV (reference sequence). Trimming at V came to 5 bases and at J to 8 bases, leaving 4 bases not matched to a gene. CDR3 loop: CASSRQGEDTIYF. The DNA for the CDR3 is TGTGCCAGCAGTCGACAGGGGGAAGACACCATATATTTT.

The chain is built from TRBV14 and TRBJ2-4; 11 positions agree with TRBD1. Germline V gene sequence: CDR1 SGHDN, CDR2 FVKESK. CDR3 size: 16 residues. The V segment lost 4 bases and the J segment 2 bases; nucleotides outside the gene matches: 4. The CDR3 loop is CASSLGQGGSKNIQYF. DNA of the CDR3: TGTGCCAGCAGCCTGGGACAGGGGGGATCCAAAAACATTCAGTACTTC.

This sequence joins TRBV15 and TRBJ2-1, with D uncertain. The germline V gene encodes CDR1 LNHNV and CDR2 YYDKDF (reference sequence). The CDR3 extends over 11 amino acids. Trimming took off 5 bases at V and 4 bases at J, with 3 bases between the two ends. CDR3 sequence reads: CATSLYNEQFF. DNA of the CDR3: TGTGCCACCAGCTTATACAATGAGCAGTTCTTC. Full variable domain (rest looked up from reference TRBV15 and TRBJ2-1): DAMVIQNPRYQVTQFGKPVTLSCSQTLNHNVMYWYQQKSSQAPKLLFHYYDKDFNNEADTPDNFQSRRPNTSFCFLDIRSPGLGDTAMYLCATSLYNEQFFGPGTRLTVL.

This chain links TRBV7-9 with TRBJ2-5, with 7 positions matching TRBD1. Germline V gene data show CDR1 as SEHNR and CDR2 as FQNEAQ (reference sequence). Germline trimming cut 3 bases from V and 0 bases from J; bases unmatched to any gene: 1. The CDR3 length is 14 residues. CDR3 nucleotides: TGTGCCAGCAGCTTGGGACAGAACCAAGAGACCCAGTACTTC. The encoded protein is CASSLGQNQETQYF. The whole variable domain, remainder taken from reference TRBV7-9 and TRBJ2-5, is DTGVSQNPRHKITKRGQNVTFRCDPISEHNRLYWYRQTLGQGPEFLTYFQNEAQLEKSRLLSDRFSAERPKGSFSTLEIQRTEQGDSAMYLCASSLGQNQETQYFGPGTRLLVL.

This clone was observed a handful of times. This chain connects TRBV18 to TRBJ2-3; TRBD1 is a possible D gene (6 bases). This CDR3 has 15 amino acids. Germline V gene sequence: CDR1 KGHSH, CDR2 LQKENI. V gave up 6 bases and J gave up 0 bases, with 13 bases separating them. Written as DNA, the CDR3 is TGTGCCAGCTCCAGGACAGCCTCTAGCACAGATACGCAGTATTTT. Its translation: CASSRTASSTDTQYF.

The rearrangement joins TRBV27 to TRBJ2-7; D unclear. The germline V and J ends were trimmed by 7 bases and 2 bases, with 15 bases remaining between them. The germline CDR1 and CDR2 sequences are MNHEY and SMNVEV (reference sequence). The CDR3 is 14 residues long. CDR3 sequence: CASMLEPQTYEQYF. CDR3 nucleotides: TGTGCCAGCATGCTCGAACCTCAAACCTACGAGCAGTACTTC.

The chain uses TRBV30 and TRBJ1-2; weak D call: TRBD1 (5 bases). The germline V and J ends were trimmed by 1 base and 6 bases, with 15 bases remaining between them. Germline-derived CDR1 and CDR2 are GTSNPN and SVGIG (reference sequence). CDR3 length: 14 amino acids. The CDR3 here is CAWSALRGGDGYTF. The CDR3 DNA follows: TGTGCCTGGAGTGCCTTGCGGGGGGGAGATGGCTACACCTTC.

The chain employs TRBV18 and TRBJ1-2, with D possibly TRBD1 on 5 matching bases. The CDR3 is made up of 12 amino acids. Trimming pared 6 bases from V and 4 bases from J, leaving 9 bases between. In germline, CDR1 is KGHSH, CDR2 LQKENI. DNA for the CDR3: TGTGCCAGCTCGGGGGACGGCTATGGCTACACCTTC. The encoded protein is CASSGDGYGYTF.

This clone was recorded once. The J gene is TRBJ1-6, the V gene TRBV3-1 (or the pseudogene TRBV3-2); D not certain. Trimming removed 3 bases from V and 7 bases from J, with 13 bases in between. The CDR3 contains 15 residues. Germline CDR1 LGHDT, CDR2 YNNKEL (reference sequence). Here the CDR3 reads CASSQVPSKNSPLHF. CDR3 coding DNA: TGTGCCAGCAGCCAGGTCCCTTCTAAAAATTCACCCCTCCACTTT.

This clone was seen only a few times. The chain links TRBV5-1 to TRBJ1-2, with 8 bases matching TRBD1. Germline V CDR1 and CDR2: SGHRS, YFSETQ. The CDR3 covers 15 residues. J was trimmed by 7 bases and V by 3 bases; bases with no gene match: 11. The CDR3 here is CASSSTETGELGYTF. DNA of the CDR3: TGCGCCAGCAGCTCAACTGAGACAGGGGAACTTGGCTACACCTTC.

The chain recombines TRBV19 with TRBJ1-4, with 10 bases lining up with TRBD1. CDR3 size: 15 residues. The ends lost 3 bases at V and 8 bases at J; junction bases unmatched: 6. From germline, CDR1 is LNHDA and CDR2 SQIVND (reference sequence). CDR3 sequence reads: CASSMAGQGDEKLFF. CDR3 coding DNA: TGTGCCAGTAGTATGGCTGGACAGGGGGACGAAAAACTGTTTTTT.

This clone was recorded only once. The rearrangement links TRBV7-6 to TRBJ2-3; 12 bases align to TRBD2. V shed 5 bases, J shed 0 bases, and the junction held 3 bases outside the gene matches. Per germline, CDR1 SGHVS and CDR2 FNYEAQ. This CDR3 has 16 amino acids. In DNA, the CDR3 is TGTGCCAGCAGCCCAGGACTAGCGGGGAGCACAGATACGCAGTATTTT. Translated, it gives CASSPGLAGSTDTQYF.

The genes are TRBV27 and TRBJ2-3, with D possibly matching TRBD1 (5 bases). CDR1 MNHEY and CDR2 SMNVEV come from the germline V gene (reference sequence). V dropped 4 bases and J dropped 7 bases, with 21 bases sitting between them. The CDR3 has 16 residues. CDR3 loop: CASSSLLQANLNTQYF. Written as DNA, the CDR3 is TGTGCCAGCAGTTCGCTCTTACAGGCGAATTTGAATACGCAGTATTTT.

In its sample, this clone ranks as medium-sized. The chain carries TRBV27 and TRBJ1-3; D is unclear. The CDR3 covers 12 residues. Germline values: CDR1 MNHEY, CDR2 SMNVEV (reference sequence). The V gene lost 6 bases and the J gene lost 5 bases, with 8 bases spanning the gap. The CDR3 DNA follows: TGTGCCAGCAGCCCGAATAGAAACACCATATATTTT. Translating gives CASSPNRNTIYF.

J is TRBJ1-6 and V is TRBV6-6, with D maybe TRBD1 (5 bases). V lost 0 bases and J 6 bases, leaving 6 bases between the germline ends. The CDR3 loop spans 14 amino acids. CDR1 MNHNY and CDR2 SVGAGI come from the germline V gene (reference sequence). The CDR3 DNA follows: TGTGCCAGCAGTTACTCAGGGGTTAATTCACCCCTCCACTTT. Amino acids: CASSYSGVNSPLHF.

As concerns this clone: The identical CDR3 is also encoded by other nucleotide sequences in the sample. CDR3 sequence (DNA): TGTGCCAGCAGCAGCAGGGACAGAGGAAACACCGGGGAGCTGTTTTTT. Protein: CASSSRDRGNTGELFF. The chain uses TRBV7-9 and TRBJ2-2; 7 bases agree with TRBD1. CDR1 is SEHNR, CDR2 FQNEAQ, per germline (reference sequence). CDR3 length: 16 residues. Losses at the gene ends were 5 bases for V and 2 bases for J; bases not matched to a gene: 8.

The rearrangement uses TRBV3-1 (or the pseudogene TRBV3-2) and TRBJ2-3; the match to TRBD2 covers 10 bases. The CDR3 consists of 15 residues. Per the germline V gene, CDR1 is LGHDT and CDR2 is YNNKEL (reference sequence). V trimming: 4 bases; J trimming: 1 base; junction bases outside the gene matches: 2. CDR3 protein: CASSPSGGRTDTQYF. The CDR3 nucleotides read TGTGCCAGCAGCCCTAGCGGGGGCCGCACAGATACGCAGTATTTT.

V and J are TRBV18 and TRBJ2-7, with D uncertain. The CDR3 is 15 residues long. V was cut by 2 bases and J by 0 bases, with 11 bases left in between. Germline V gives CDR1 KGHSH, CDR2 LQKENI. CDR3 sequence (DNA): TGTGCCAGCTCACCAGCCCGAACAAGCTCCTACGAGCAGTACTTC. Translating gives CASSPARTSSYEQYF.

The chain employs TRBV4-2 and TRBJ1-1; 7 bases are shared with TRBD1. The CDR3 is 15 residues long. The trim removed 2 bases at V and 4 bases at J, leaving 7 bases unmatched. Germline lookup yields CDR1 LGHNA and CDR2 YNFKEQ. Here the CDR3 reads CASSQPGQLLTEAFF. The CDR3 DNA reads as TGTGCCAGCAGCCAACCGGGACAGCTCCTCACTGAAGCTTTCTTT.

The chain employs TRBV9 and TRBJ2-3; D is perhaps TRBD2 (5 bases). Germline V gene data show CDR1 as SGDLS and CDR2 as YYNGEE. Trimming left V 4 bases short and J 8 bases short, with 17 bases between. CDR3 length equals 14 residues. The CDR3 reads CASSPRTATGTQYF. CDR3 sequence (DNA): TGTGCCAGCAGCCCCAGGACTGCGACTGGTACGCAGTATTTT.

This clone was observed a handful of times. Other nucleotide sequences from this sample produce the same CDR3. The V gene is TRBV25-1, the J gene TRBJ1-6, with unresolved D. Germline V CDR1 and CDR2: MGHDK, SYGVNS. Trimming pared 4 bases from V and 0 bases from J, leaving 7 bases between. This CDR3 spans 15 amino acids. The CDR3 spells CASSVGSSYNSPLHF. Here the CDR3 DNA reads TGTGCCAGCAGTGTGGGGAGCTCCTATAATTCACCCCTCCACTTT.

The chain combines TRBV6-5 with TRBJ2-1; D unresolved. Germline V CDR1 and CDR2: MNHEY, SVGAGI. CDR3 length: 15 residues. Deletions cut 4 bases from V and 0 bases from J, with 10 bases between. CDR3 residues: CASSSLRSSYNEQFF. As DNA, the CDR3 is TGTGCCAGCAGTTCCCTCCGGAGCTCCTACAATGAGCAGTTCTTC.

The chain is built from TRBV28 and TRBJ1-2, with unresolved D. Germline values: CDR1 MDHEN, CDR2 SYDVKM. This CDR3 comprises 14 residues. Trimming cost V 4 bases and J 4 bases, with 13 bases left between them. CDR3 DNA sequence: TGTGCCAGCAGTTGGTCTTCTGGGATCTATGGCTACACCTTC. Translation: CASSWSSGIYGYTF.